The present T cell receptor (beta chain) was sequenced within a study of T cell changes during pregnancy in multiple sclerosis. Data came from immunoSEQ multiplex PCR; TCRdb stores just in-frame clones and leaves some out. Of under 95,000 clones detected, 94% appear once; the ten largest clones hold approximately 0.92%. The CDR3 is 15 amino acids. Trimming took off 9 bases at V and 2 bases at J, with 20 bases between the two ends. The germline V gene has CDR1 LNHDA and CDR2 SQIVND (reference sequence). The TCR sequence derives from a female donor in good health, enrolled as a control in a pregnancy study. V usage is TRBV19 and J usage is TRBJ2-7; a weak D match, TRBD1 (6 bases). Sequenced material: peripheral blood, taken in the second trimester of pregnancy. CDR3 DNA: TGTGCCAGCAGCAACGACAGGAATGGGGCCTACGAGCAGTACTTC. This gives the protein CASSNDRNGAYEQYF.